The T cell receptor beta chain under discussion was sequenced for a study of beta chain features in type 1 diabetes. The entirety of the isolated RNA underwent reverse transcription, so expressed TCRB transcripts were sequenced. Clones were sequenced by immunoSEQ multiplex PCR, and TCRdb holds only the in-frame ones, with some missing. This sample has roughly 150,000 clones, with approximately 9.1% found just once. Of note for this clone: The target antigen is unknown.

In germline, CDR1 is MDHEN, CDR2 SYDVKM. The V gene lost 2 bases and the J gene lost 1 base, with 7 bases spanning the gap. The CDR3 loop spans 14 amino acids. Regarding the study as a whole: Cells carrying high TCR expression could end up over-represented when cDNA is sequenced. Among all four CD4+ subsets, Type 1 diabetes patients had TCRB CDR3s that were moderately but significantly shorter. The naive, central memory and Treg TCRB repertoires looked more alike in patients than they did in healthy donors.

Staining for CD45RO/CCR7/CD25/CD127/CD95/CD27 allowed sorting of CD4+ naive, central memory, regulatory and stem cell-like memory cells. The sequenced sample consisted of central memory CD4+ T cells from blood. The clonotype comes from a woman between 18 and 29 years old in good health. The J gene is TRBJ2-3, the V gene TRBV28; D not resolved. The CDR3 DNA follows: TGTGCCAGCAGTTTAACACCAGGCACAGATACGCAGTATTTT. Its protein is CASSLTPGTDTQYF. The full variable domain, completed using reference TRBV28 and TRBJ2-3, is DVKVTQSSRYLVKRTGEKVFLECVQDMDHENMFWYRQDPGLGLRLIYFSYDVKMKEKGDIPEGYSVSREKKERFSLILESASTNQTSMYLCASSLTPGTDTQYFGPGTRLTVL.